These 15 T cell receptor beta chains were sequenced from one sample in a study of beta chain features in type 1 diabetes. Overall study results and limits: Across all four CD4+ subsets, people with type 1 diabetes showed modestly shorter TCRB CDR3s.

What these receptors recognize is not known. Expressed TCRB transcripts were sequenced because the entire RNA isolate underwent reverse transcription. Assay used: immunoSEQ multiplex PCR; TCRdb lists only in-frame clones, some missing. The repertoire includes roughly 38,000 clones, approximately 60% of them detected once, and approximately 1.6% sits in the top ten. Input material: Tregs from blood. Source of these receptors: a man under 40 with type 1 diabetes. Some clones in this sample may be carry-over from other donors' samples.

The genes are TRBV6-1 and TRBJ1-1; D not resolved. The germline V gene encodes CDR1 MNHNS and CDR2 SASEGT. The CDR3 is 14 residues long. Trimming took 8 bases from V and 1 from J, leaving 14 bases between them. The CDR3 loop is CASQMRFRNTEAFF. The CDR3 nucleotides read TGTGCCAGCCAGATGAGGTTTCGGAACACTGAAGCTTTCTTT.

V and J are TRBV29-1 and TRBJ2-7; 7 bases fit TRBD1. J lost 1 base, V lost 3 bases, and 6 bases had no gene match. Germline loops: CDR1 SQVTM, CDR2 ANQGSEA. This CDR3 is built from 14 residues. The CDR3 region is CSVEEGDSSYEQYF. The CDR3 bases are TGCAGCGTTGAGGAAGGGGACAGTTCCTACGAGCAGTACTTC.

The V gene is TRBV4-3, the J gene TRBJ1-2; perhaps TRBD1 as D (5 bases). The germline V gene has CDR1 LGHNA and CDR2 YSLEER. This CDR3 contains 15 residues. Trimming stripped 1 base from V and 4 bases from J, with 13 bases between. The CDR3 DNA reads TGCGCCAGCAGCCAAGGGGGCGGAAACCTCTATGGCTACACCTTC. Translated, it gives CASSQGGGNLYGYTF.

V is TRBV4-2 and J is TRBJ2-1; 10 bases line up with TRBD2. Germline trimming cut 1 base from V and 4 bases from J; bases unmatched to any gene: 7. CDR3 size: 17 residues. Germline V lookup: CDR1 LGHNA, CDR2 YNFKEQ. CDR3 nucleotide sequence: TGTGCCAGCAGCCAAGGGGGCACTAGCGGGGTGTACAATGAGCAGTTCTTC. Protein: CASSQGGTSGVYNEQFF.

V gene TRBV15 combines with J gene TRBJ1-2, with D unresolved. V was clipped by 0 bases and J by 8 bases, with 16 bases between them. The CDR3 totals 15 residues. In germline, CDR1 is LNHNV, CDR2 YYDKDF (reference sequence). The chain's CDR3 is CATSRDRVSAGGYTF. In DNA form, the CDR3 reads TGTGCCACCAGCAGAGATCGGGTATCGGCGGGGGGCTACACCTTC.

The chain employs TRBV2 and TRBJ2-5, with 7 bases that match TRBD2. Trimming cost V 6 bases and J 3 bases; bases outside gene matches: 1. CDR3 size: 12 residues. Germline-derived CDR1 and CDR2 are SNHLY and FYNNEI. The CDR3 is CASRAGEETQYF. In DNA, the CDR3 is TGTGCCAGCAGGGCGGGGGAAGAGACCCAGTACTTC. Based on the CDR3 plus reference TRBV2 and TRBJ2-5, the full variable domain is EPEVTQTPSHQVTQMGQEVILRCVPISNHLYFYWYRQILGQKVEFLVSFYNNEISEKSEIFDDQFSVERPDGSNFTLKIRSTKLEDSAMYFCASRAGEETQYFGPGTRLLVL.

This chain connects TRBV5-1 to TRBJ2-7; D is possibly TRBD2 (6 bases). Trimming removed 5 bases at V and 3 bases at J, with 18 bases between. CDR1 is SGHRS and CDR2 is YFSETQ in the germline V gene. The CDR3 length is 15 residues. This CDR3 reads CASSVGGGRGYEQYF. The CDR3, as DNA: TGCGCCAGCAGTGTGGGAGGAGGTAGAGGCTACGAGCAGTACTTC.

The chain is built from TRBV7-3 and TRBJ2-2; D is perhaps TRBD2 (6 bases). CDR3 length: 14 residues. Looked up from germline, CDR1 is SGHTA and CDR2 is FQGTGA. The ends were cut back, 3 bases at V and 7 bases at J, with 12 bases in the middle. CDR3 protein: CASSFGTRGGELFF. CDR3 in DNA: TGTGCCAGCAGCTTTGGGACTCGGGGCGGGGAGCTGTTTTTT.

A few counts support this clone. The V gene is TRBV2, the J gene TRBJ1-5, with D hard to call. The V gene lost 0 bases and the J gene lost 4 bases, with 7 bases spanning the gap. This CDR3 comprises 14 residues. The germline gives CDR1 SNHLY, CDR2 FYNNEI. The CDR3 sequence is CASSEARENQPQHF. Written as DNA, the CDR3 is TGTGCCAGCAGTGAAGCGCGAGAAAATCAGCCCCAGCATTTT.

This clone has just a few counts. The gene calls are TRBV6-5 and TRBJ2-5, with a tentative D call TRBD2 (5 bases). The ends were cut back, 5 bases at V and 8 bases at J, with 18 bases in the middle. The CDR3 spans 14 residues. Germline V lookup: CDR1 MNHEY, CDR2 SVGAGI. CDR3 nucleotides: TGTGCCAGCAGTGACGGGCAGCGGCTCCGTACCCAGTACTTC. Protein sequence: CASSDGQRLRTQYF.

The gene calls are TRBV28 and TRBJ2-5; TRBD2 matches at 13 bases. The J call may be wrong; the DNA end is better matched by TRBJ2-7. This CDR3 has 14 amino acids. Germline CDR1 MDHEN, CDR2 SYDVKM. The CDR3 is CASSRTSGSYEQYF. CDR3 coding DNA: TGTGCCAGCTCCCGGACTAGCGGGAGTTACGAGCAGTACTTC.

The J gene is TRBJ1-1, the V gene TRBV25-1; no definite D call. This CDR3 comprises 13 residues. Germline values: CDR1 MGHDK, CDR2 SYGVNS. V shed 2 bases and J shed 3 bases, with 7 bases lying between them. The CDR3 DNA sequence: TGTGCCAGCAGTGAACGAAGAGACACTGAAGCTTTCTTT. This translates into CASSERRDTEAFF.

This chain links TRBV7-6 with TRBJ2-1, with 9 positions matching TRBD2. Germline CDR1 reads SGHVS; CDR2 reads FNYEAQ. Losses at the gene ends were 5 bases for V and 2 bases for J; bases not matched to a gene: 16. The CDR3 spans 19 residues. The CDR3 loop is CASSKQSPLRLAAYNEQFF. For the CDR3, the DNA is TGTGCCAGCAGCAAGCAAAGCCCCTTAAGACTAGCGGCCTACAATGAGCAGTTCTTC.

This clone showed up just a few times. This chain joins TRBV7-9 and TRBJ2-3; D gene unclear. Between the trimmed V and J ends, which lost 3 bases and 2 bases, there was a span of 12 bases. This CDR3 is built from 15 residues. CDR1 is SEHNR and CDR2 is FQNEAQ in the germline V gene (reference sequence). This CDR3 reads CASSLWQADTDTQYF. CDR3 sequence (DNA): TGTGCCAGCAGCTTGTGGCAGGCCGACACAGATACGCAGTATTTT.

Here the CDR3 reads CASSLNDGGGELFF. The CDR3 DNA reads TGTGCCAGCAGCTTAAATGACGGGGGCGGGGAGCTGTTTTTT. This chain links TRBV11-2 with TRBJ2-2, with a tentative D call TRBD2 (6 bases). This CDR3 contains 14 residues. Germline V CDR1 and CDR2: SGHAT, FQNNGV. Trimming took 2 bases from V and 7 from J, leaving 11 bases between them.